This T cell receptor beta chain was profiled in a study of graft-versus-host responses after intestinal transplantation. In regard to this clone: Its target is not known.

Germline CDR1 GTSNPN, CDR2 SVGIG (reference sequence). The CDR3 loop spans 14 amino acids. Between the trimmed V and J ends, which lost 2 bases and 5 bases, there was a span of 13 bases. Only in-frame clones appear in the TCRdb table, and some are missing; sequencing was by immunoSEQ multiplex PCR. The sample has roughly 99,000 clones, around 90% seen once. This chain links TRBV30 with TRBJ1-5; D perhaps matches TRBD1 (6 bases). This clonotype was sampled from a human donor who was the organ donor for an intestinal transplant. Sequenced here: unstimulated CD4+ T cells sorted from spleen or lymph node cells, sampled before transplant. In DNA, the CDR3 is TGTGCCTGGAGTCCTCTGAACAGGGATCAGCCCCAGCATTTT. Its protein is CAWSPLNRDQPQHF. Based on the CDR3 plus reference TRBV30 and TRBJ1-5, the full variable domain is SQTIHQWPATLVQPVGSPLSLECTVEGTSNPNLYWYRQAAGRGLQLLFYSVGIGQISSEVPQNLSASRPQDRQFILSSKKLLLSDSGFYLCAWSPLNRDQPQHFGDGTRLSIL.